Shown below are 13 T cell receptor beta chains from a single sample sequenced in a study of beta chain features in type 1 diabetes. As every portion of the isolated RNA was reverse transcribed, the sequencing read expressed TCRB transcripts. The method was immunoSEQ multiplex PCR; TCRdb's version includes in-frame clones alone and lacks a portion of them. The repertoire holds 900,000 or so clones, roughly a sixth seen once, with 0.02% to 0.025% in the top ten. The sample taken for sequencing was naive CD4+ T cells from blood. Receptors originate from a woman aged 18-35 years in good health.

V gene TRBV28 combines with J gene TRBJ2-7; 8 bases map to TRBD2. V dropped 5 bases and J dropped 4; count of bases not matched to a gene: 13. The germline CDR1 and CDR2 sequences are MDHEN and SYDVKM. The CDR3 totals 16 residues. The CDR3 DNA reads as TGTGCCAGCAGTCCCGCATCAGCGGGAGAGAAGTACGAGCAGTACTTC. The encoded protein is CASSPASAGEKYEQYF.

V gene TRBV29-1 combines with J gene TRBJ2-7, with a weak D call TRBD1 (6 bases). V lost 5 bases, J lost 1 base, and 12 bases lay in between. CDR1 is SQVTM, CDR2 ANQGSEA, per germline. The CDR3 is made up of 13 amino acids. In nucleotides, the CDR3 is TGCAGCGTTATGGACAGCTTTTCCTACGAGCAGTACTTC. Translation: CSVMDSFSYEQYF.

This clone was seen more than once but under ten times. V usage is TRBV19 and J usage is TRBJ2-1; TRBD2 matches 7 bases. The CDR3 covers 15 residues. Looked up from germline, CDR1 is LNHDA and CDR2 is SQIVND (reference sequence). The trim removed 3 bases at V and 5 bases at J, leaving 7 bases unmatched. In DNA form, the CDR3 reads TGTGCCAGTAGTATCACCGCGGGAGCCCACAATGAGCAGTTCTTC. As protein: CASSITAGAHNEQFF.

Comment on this clone: At the DNA level, this CDR3 is encoded by other sequences in the same sample as well. This chain links TRBV20-1 with TRBJ2-1; D is uncertain. The CDR3 is 11 residues long. V lost 3 bases to trimming and J lost 5 bases, with 5 bases between them. From germline, CDR1 is DFQATT and CDR2 SNEGSKA (reference sequence). This CDR3 reads CSASRDNEQFF. The CDR3 DNA reads as TGCAGTGCTAGCCGCGACAATGAGCAGTTCTTC.

This clone was found a few times. This chain joins TRBV2 and TRBJ2-3, with 14 bases that match TRBD2. With 4 bases clipped from V and 6 bases from J, the junction kept 9 bases outside the gene matches. The CDR3 is 17 residues long. Per the germline V gene, CDR1 is SNHLY and CDR2 is FYNNEI. The CDR3 DNA sequence: TGTGCCAGCAGTGGACCGACTAGCGGGGGGGTATGGGATACGCAGTATTTT. It codes for CASSGPTSGGVWDTQYF.

This clone has a handful of counts. The J gene is TRBJ1-1, the V gene TRBV5-4, with D hard to call. The V gene's germline CDR1 is SGHNT and CDR2 YYREEE (reference sequence). The V and J ends lost 4 bases and 11 bases respectively, with 15 bases between them. This CDR3 has 12 residues. CDR3 sequence reads: CASSGEGYAAFF. The DNA of the CDR3 is TGTGCCAGCAGCGGGGAAGGGTATGCGGCTTTCTTT.

This chain uses TRBV7-6 with TRBJ2-7; 7 bases map to TRBD2. The CDR3 length is 13 residues. Germline CDR1 and CDR2: SGHVS and FNYEAQ. Trimming took 5 bases from V and 2 from J; bases not matched to a gene: 3. For the CDR3, the DNA is TGTGCCAGCAGCGGCCGGGGGGCCTACGAGCAGTACTTC. Translating gives CASSGRGAYEQYF.

The chain employs TRBV7-3 and TRBJ2-2, with a weak D call TRBD2 (6 bases). Trimming left V 1 base short and J 4 bases short, with 13 bases between. Per the germline V gene, CDR1 is SGHTA and CDR2 is FQGTGA. The CDR3 sequence is 16 residues long. This CDR3 is CASSLNLGLGTGELFF. CDR3 DNA: TGTGCCAGCAGCTTAAATTTGGGACTGGGCACCGGGGAGCTGTTTTTT.

The CDR3 region is CAIYPGGNTIYF. The CDR3 DNA is TGTGCCATCTATCCCGGGGGGAACACCATATATTTT. The V and J genes are TRBV10-3 and TRBJ1-3; possible D gene TRBD1, 5 bases. V lost 8 bases to trimming and J lost 7 bases, with 12 bases between them. The CDR3 totals 12 residues. The V gene's germline CDR1 is ENHRY and CDR2 SYGVKD.

The rearrangement links TRBV12-5 to TRBJ2-1; no definite D call. The CDR3 has 12 residues. Deletions cut 5 bases from V and 8 bases from J, with 10 bases between. CDR1 and CDR2 from the germline V gene are LGHNT and FRNRAP. The CDR3 here is CASGHNQDEQFF. The DNA of the CDR3 is TGTGCTAGTGGTCACAACCAGGATGAGCAGTTCTTC.

J is TRBJ2-7 and V is TRBV10-3; 9 nucleotides align to TRBD2. The CDR3 sequence is 13 residues long. V trimming: 4 bases; J trimming: 6 bases; junction bases outside the gene matches: 4. Germline-derived CDR1 and CDR2 are ENHRY and SYGVKD. The CDR3 loop reads CAISVAGASEQYF. The CDR3 DNA follows: TGTGCCATCAGTGTAGCGGGAGCGAGCGAGCAGTACTTC.

This clone turned up a few times. This chain connects TRBV4-1 to TRBJ2-3; 15 bases map to TRBD2. CDR3 size: 17 residues. With 0 bases clipped from V and 6 bases from J, the junction kept 4 bases outside the gene matches. From germline, CDR1 is MGHRA and CDR2 YSYEKL. CDR3 protein: CASSQEGGTSGRDTQYF. The CDR3 region has the DNA TGCGCCAGCAGCCAAGAAGGCGGGACTAGCGGGAGGGATACGCAGTATTTT.

A few counts support this clone. The chain couples TRBV10-3 to TRBJ1-1; D is unresolved. V was clipped by 8 bases and J by 1 base, with 11 bases between them. CDR1 is ENHRY, CDR2 SYGVKD, per germline. This CDR3 is 13 amino acids long. This CDR3 reads CAIGSAPNTEAFF. The CDR3 DNA reads TGTGCCATCGGCTCGGCTCCGAACACTGAAGCTTTCTTT.